This TCR beta chain comes out of a study of cytomegalovirus exposure and HLA in healthy donors. A multiplex PCR was run with 60 Vbeta primers and 13 Jbeta primers. Repertoires were generated with immunoSEQ multiplex PCR, while TCRdb's copy carries only in-frame clones and drops some. Here the sample spans roughly 130,000 clones, 70% to 80% being singletons. Germline V CDR1 and CDR2: SNHLY, FYNNEI. With V trimmed by 7 bases and J by 2 bases, 3 bases remained unmatched. This CDR3 is built from 13 residues. The table lists this clone with a few counts. Sequences were obtained from PBMCs. The rearrangement joins TRBV2 to TRBJ2-7; 9 positions match TRBD1. The clonotype was recovered from a woman between 45 and 65 years old in good health and CMV-seropositive. DNA for the CDR3: TGTGCCAGCACAGGGACAGGGACCTACGAGCAGTACTTC. Protein sequence: CASTGTGTYEQYF.